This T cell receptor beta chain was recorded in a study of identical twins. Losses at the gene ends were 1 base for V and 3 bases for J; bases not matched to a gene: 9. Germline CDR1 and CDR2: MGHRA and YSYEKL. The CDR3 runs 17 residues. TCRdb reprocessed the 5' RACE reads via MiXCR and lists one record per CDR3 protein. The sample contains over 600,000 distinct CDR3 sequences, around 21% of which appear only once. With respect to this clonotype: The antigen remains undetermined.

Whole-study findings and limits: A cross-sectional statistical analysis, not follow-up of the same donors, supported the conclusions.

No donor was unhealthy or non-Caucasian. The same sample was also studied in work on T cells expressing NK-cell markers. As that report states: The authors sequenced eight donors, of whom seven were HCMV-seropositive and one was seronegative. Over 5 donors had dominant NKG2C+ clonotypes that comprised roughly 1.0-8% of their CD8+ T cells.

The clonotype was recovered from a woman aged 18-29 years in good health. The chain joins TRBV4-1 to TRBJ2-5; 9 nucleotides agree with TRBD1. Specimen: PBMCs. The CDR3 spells CASSQVGTGSLKETQYF. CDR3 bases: TGCGCCAGCAGCCAAGTGGGGACAGGGTCTTTGAAAGAGACCCAGTACTTC.